The clone carrying this T cell receptor (beta chain) was counted only a few times. The record originates from a study of blood T cell repertoires in COVID-19. Across the whole study: Material from acute and convalescent COVID-19 was sourced from the United States, Italy and Spain. T cells, B-cell-depleted T cells, or PBMCs provided the cDNA or gDNA that served as material.

Per the original data handling: Amplification of reference gene primers was used by the study to estimate nucleated cell counts. Some clones are missing from TCRdb's copy, which holds only in-frame ones; the method was immunoSEQ multiplex PCR. The V and J calls and the clone size are those of that table, but D and trimming were determined from the DNA. The sample includes some 140,000 clones, more than 75% seen only once; the top ten take around 13%. J was trimmed by 6 bases and V by 9 bases; bases with no gene match: 3. The germline V gene encodes CDR1 LNHDA and CDR2 SQIVND (reference sequence). This CDR3 has 11 residues.

Source material: peripheral blood. This TCR derives from an elderly man with acute or convalescent COVID-19. The gene calls are TRBV19 and TRBJ1-1; 8 bases match TRBD1. The CDR3 region is CASRGRSEAFF. DNA for the CDR3: TGTGCCAGCAGGGGGCGGTCTGAAGCTTTCTTT.